This TCR beta chain was recovered during a study of Graves' ophthalmopathy and Graves' hyperthyroidism. Regarding the study as a whole: A majority of expanded thyroid clonotypes exceeding 0.001 frequency were likewise present in blood. Discrimination between ophthalmopathy and stable hyperthyroidism by a 13-signature model showed about 89% sensitivity and about 84% specificity.

All donors with ophthalmopathy were recorded as having moderate-to-severe activity, CAS ≥3, NOSPECS ≥4 and a duration under 3 months. The diagnosis combined clinical symptoms, thyroxine, TRAb, thyroid ultrasound and orbital computed tomography scans. This clonotype was seen repeatedly, ten times or more. Its antigen is unknown. This CDR3 is built from 15 residues. V dropped 2 bases and J dropped 4 bases, with 11 bases sitting between them. Per the germline V gene, CDR1 is MDHEN and CDR2 is SYDVKM. Amplified material comprised TCR beta CDR3 regions derived from RNA transcripts. RT-PCR in the first round used HTBI primers; a second-round multiplex PCR followed. TCRdb passed the multiplex PCR reads through MiXCR, listing each CDR3 protein once. The sample has approximately 150,000 distinct CDR3 sequences; 39% are singletons.

This TCR was recovered from a man under 40 with Graves' ophthalmopathy. The chain joins TRBV28 to TRBJ2-2, with D tentatively TRBD1 (5 bases). Material for sequencing was peripheral blood. The DNA for the CDR3 is TGTGCCAGCAGTTTACTGGACACCTCCACCGGGGAGCTGTTTTTT. The encoded protein is CASSLLDTSTGELFF.